This TCR beta chain was sequenced for a study of blood T cells in healthy people across ages. Study results and caveats: Researchers said unsorted PBMCs prevented a conclusive naive versus antigen-experienced comparison.

As to this clonotype: The antigen is unknown.

CDR1 LGHNA and CDR2 YSLEER come from the germline V gene. This CDR3 has 16 residues. V was pared by 0 bases and J by 2 bases, with 6 bases of the junction left unmatched. A sample-barcoded 5' primer and a J-beta primer mix were used in a second PCR of roughly 7 to 11 cycles. TCRdb called the 5' RACE reads again in MiXCR, with one record for every CDR3 protein. The sample yields hundreds of thousands of distinct CDR3 sequences, nearly 25% seen once. These same data were also listed under a study on T cells of mothers and their children. From that report: A few mothers and their six children, all healthy Caucasians, donated.

This chain links TRBV4-3 with TRBJ2-5; TRBD2 agrees at 7 bases. This TCR was recovered from a boy aged 5-17 years in good health. The specimen was blood. CDR3 amino acids: CASSQDLASGQETQYF. The CDR3 nucleotides are TGCGCCAGCAGCCAAGATCTGGCTAGCGGACAAGAGACCCAGTACTTC.